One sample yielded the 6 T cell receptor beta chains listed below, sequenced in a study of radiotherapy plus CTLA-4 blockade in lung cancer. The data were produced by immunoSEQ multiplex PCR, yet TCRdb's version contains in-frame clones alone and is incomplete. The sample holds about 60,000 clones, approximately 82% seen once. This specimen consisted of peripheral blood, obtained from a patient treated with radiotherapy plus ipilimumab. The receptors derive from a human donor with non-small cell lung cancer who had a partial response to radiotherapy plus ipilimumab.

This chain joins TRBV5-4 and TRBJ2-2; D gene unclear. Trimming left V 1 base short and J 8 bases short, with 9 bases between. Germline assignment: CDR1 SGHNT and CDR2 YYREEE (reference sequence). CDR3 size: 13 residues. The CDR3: CASSLYFGGELFF. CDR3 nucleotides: TGTGCCAGCAGCTTGTACTTCGGGGGGGAGCTGTTTTTT.

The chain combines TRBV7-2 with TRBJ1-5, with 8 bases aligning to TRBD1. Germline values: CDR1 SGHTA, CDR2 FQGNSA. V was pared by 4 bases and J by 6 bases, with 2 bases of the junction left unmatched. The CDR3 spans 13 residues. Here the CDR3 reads CASSSRGLQPQHF. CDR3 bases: TGTGCCAGCAGCTCCAGGGGGCTTCAGCCCCAGCATTTT.

CDR3 region: CASSQSGGSIQYF. The CDR3 DNA reads as TGTGCCAGCAGCCAATCAGGGGGGAGCATTCAGTACTTC. The chain combines TRBV9 with TRBJ2-4, with D perhaps matching TRBD1 (7 bases). Trimming removed 4 bases at V and 9 bases at J, with 14 bases between. The CDR3 is made up of 13 amino acids. Germline V gene lookup returns CDR1 SGDLS and CDR2 YYNGEE.

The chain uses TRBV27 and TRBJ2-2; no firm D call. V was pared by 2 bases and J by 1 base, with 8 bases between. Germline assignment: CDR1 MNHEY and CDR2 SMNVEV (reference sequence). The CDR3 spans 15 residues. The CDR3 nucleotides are TGTGCCAGCAGTTTACTTGGGCAGAACACCGGGGAGCTGTTTTTT. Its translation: CASSLLGQNTGELFF.

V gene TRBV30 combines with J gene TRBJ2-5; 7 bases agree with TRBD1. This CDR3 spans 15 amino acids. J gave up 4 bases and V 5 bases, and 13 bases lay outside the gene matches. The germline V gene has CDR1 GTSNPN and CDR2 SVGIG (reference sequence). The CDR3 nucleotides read TGTGCCTGGCGGCTGGGACAGTTGGCGGGAGAGACCCAGTACTTC. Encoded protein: CAWRLGQLAGETQYF.

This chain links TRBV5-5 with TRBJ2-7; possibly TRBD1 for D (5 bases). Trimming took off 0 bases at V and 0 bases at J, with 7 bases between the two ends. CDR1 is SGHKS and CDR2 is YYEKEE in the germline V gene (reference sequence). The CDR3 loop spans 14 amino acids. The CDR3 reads CASSLGRASYEQYF. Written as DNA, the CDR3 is TGTGCCAGCAGCTTGGGCAGGGCCTCCTACGAGCAGTACTTC.